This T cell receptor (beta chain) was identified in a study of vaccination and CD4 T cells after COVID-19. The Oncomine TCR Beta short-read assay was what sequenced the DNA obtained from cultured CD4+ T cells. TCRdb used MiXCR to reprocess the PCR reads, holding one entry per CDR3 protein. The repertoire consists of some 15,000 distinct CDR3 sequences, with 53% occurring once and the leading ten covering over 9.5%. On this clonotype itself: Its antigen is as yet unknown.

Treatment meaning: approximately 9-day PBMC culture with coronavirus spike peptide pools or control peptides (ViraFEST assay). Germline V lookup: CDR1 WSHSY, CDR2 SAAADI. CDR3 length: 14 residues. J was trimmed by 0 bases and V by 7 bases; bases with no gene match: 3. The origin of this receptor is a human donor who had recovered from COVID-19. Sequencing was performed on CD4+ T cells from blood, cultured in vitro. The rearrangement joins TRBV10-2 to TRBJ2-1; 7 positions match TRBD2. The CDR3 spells CASTSGSSYNEQFF. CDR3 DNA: TGCGCCAGCACTAGCGGAAGCTCCTACAATGAGCAGTTCTTC.